These 31 T cell receptor beta chains share one sample of origin, sequenced in a study of blood T cell repertoires in COVID-19. Method: immunoSEQ multiplex PCR; TCRdb's copy keeps in-frame clones and lacks some. The table lists some 14,000 clones, over 80% of them singletons. Sequenced: peripheral blood. These receptors were collected from a man in his fifties or sixties with active COVID-19.

The chain recombines TRBV4-1 with TRBJ2-1; weak D call: TRBD1 (5 bases). The CDR3 runs 14 residues. CDR1 is MGHRA and CDR2 is YSYEKL in the germline V gene. V was cut by 2 bases and J by 8 bases, with 13 bases left in between. The CDR3 spells CASSQPTRVDEQFF. In DNA, the CDR3 is TGCGCCAGCAGCCAACCTACCAGGGTTGATGAGCAGTTCTTC.

This chain joins TRBV7-9 and TRBJ2-5; no clear D gene. The V and J ends lost 2 bases and 5 bases respectively, with 24 bases between them. This CDR3 is 18 amino acids long. The germline V gene encodes CDR1 SEHNR and CDR2 FQNEAQ (reference sequence). CDR3 DNA sequence: TGTGCCAGCAGCTTAAAAGGATCGGCGGATTTCCCTTCGGAGACCCAGTACTTC. It specifies CASSLKGSADFPSETQYF.

The V gene is TRBV9, the J gene TRBJ1-3, with D perhaps matching TRBD1 (6 bases). The V gene lost 5 bases and the J gene lost 14 bases, with 17 bases spanning the gap. The CDR3 contains 12 residues. Germline V CDR1 and CDR2: SGDLS, YYNGEE. CDR3 in amino acids: CASSAVDSLLYF. In nucleotides, the CDR3 is TGTGCCAGCAGTGCTGTGGACAGTCTCCTATATTTT.

The rearrangement links TRBV7-9 to TRBJ1-1; no firm D call. CDR1 and CDR2 (germline): SEHNR, FQNEAQ (reference sequence). Trimming pared 2 bases from V and 6 bases from J, leaving 4 bases between. This CDR3 has 11 amino acids. The CDR3 DNA sequence: TGTGCCAGCAGCTTACTCTCTGAAGCTTTCTTT. Its translation is CASSLLSEAFF.

This clone has just a few counts. The chain is built from TRBV29-1 and TRBJ2-3; weak D call: TRBD1 (5 bases). Germline V CDR1 and CDR2: SQVTM, ANQGSEA. The CDR3 is made up of 15 amino acids. Trimming shortened V by 1 base and J by 2 bases, and 13 bases separated the two germline ends. This chain's CDR3 is CSVEVDSIVTDTQYF. CDR3 coding DNA: TGCAGCGTTGAAGTCGACAGCATTGTCACAGATACGCAGTATTTT.

V is TRBV7-3 and J is TRBJ2-1; TRBD1 matches at 7 bases. The CDR3 has 15 residues. V lost 3 bases to trimming and J lost 2 bases; unmatched junction nucleotides: 4. CDR1 and CDR2 (germline): SGHTA, FQGTGA. CDR3 loop: CASSFGTGAYNEQFF. CDR3 coding DNA: TGTGCCAGCAGCTTTGGCACAGGGGCCTACAATGAGCAGTTCTTC.

The rearrangement joins TRBV9 to TRBJ1-2; D possibly corresponds to TRBD1 (6 bases). V was pared by 0 bases and J by 8 bases, with 11 bases between. The germline CDR1 and CDR2 sequences are SGDLS and YYNGEE. The CDR3 covers 13 residues. The CDR3 DNA sequence: TGTGCCAGCAGCGTAGATAACAGGGAGGGCTACACCTTC. Translating it yields CASSVDNREGYTF.

This clone occurred once. This chain links TRBV20-1 with TRBJ2-7; 10 nucleotides agree with TRBD2. Trimming at V came to 3 bases and at J to 1 base, leaving 15 bases not matched to a gene. Germline V lookup: CDR1 DFQATT, CDR2 SNEGSKA (reference sequence). This CDR3 is built from 18 residues. CDR3 sequence: CSASDFGPGLALSYEQYF. For the CDR3, the DNA is TGCAGTGCTAGTGATTTCGGGCCGGGACTAGCGCTATCCTACGAGCAGTACTTC.

This chain links TRBV10-2 with TRBJ2-3; 9 positions match TRBD2. V was pared by 6 bases and J by 4 bases, with 8 bases of the junction left unmatched. This CDR3 has 15 residues. CDR1 is WSHSY, CDR2 SAAADI, per germline. As DNA, the CDR3 is TGCGCCAGCAGGGGAATAGCGGGAGTGCCAGATACGCAGTATTTT. Translation: CASRGIAGVPDTQYF.

The J gene is TRBJ1-1, the V gene TRBV2; 8 bases are a match to TRBD1. V shed 4 bases and J 6 bases; nucleotides not matched to a gene: 16. This CDR3 region has 17 residues. The germline V gene encodes CDR1 SNHLY and CDR2 FYNNEI. The CDR3 protein is CASSVRDRGIFGSEAFF. CDR3 in DNA: TGTGCCAGCAGTGTTCGTGACAGGGGAATTTTTGGCTCTGAAGCTTTCTTT.

This clone turned up a few times. The rearrangement links TRBV5-4 to TRBJ2-1; 7 bases are shared with TRBD2. Per the germline V gene, CDR1 is SGHNT and CDR2 is YYREEE (reference sequence). The CDR3 has 16 amino acids. The V gene end was trimmed by 2 bases and the J gene end by 1 base; junction bases not matched to a gene: 6. The CDR3 coding sequence is TGTGCCAGCAGCTTTTTGAGCGGGAAGTCCTACAATGAGCAGTTCTTC. Amino acids: CASSFLSGKSYNEQFF.

This clone was detected many times. This rearrangement joins TRBV7-6 to TRBJ2-7; 8 bases are a match to TRBD1. The CDR3 runs to 15 residues. CDR1 SGHVS and CDR2 FNYEAQ come from the germline V gene. J gave up 3 bases and V 5 bases, and 9 bases lay outside the gene matches. CDR3: CASSLWTGSSYEQYF. In nucleotides, the CDR3 is TGTGCCAGCAGCCTATGGACAGGGAGTAGCTACGAGCAGTACTTC. Full variable domain (remainder filled in from reference TRBV7-6 and TRBJ2-7): GAGVSQSPRYKVTKRGQDVALRCDPISGHVSLYWYRQALGQGPEFLTYFNYEAQQDKSGLPNDRFSAERPEGSISTLTIQRTEQRDSAMYRCASSLWTGSSYEQYFGPGTRLTVT.

The chain recombines TRBV2 with TRBJ1-1; D might be TRBD1 (5 bases). Germline V CDR1 and CDR2: SNHLY, FYNNEI. The length of the CDR3 is 16 residues. V was shortened by 4 bases and J by 0 bases, with 15 bases between the two germline ends. The CDR3 region has the DNA TGTGCCAGCAGTGCTGCGTGGGGGGGAGTGAACACTGAAGCTTTCTTT. Translation: CASSAAWGGVNTEAFF.

This chain uses TRBV10-1 with TRBJ2-1, with TRBD2 matching 11 bases. V dropped 4 bases and J dropped 9; count of bases not matched to a gene: 11. Per germline, CDR1 WNHNN and CDR2 SYGVQD (reference sequence). CDR3 length: 16 residues. The CDR3 sequence: CASSARSTSGSGEQFF. In nucleotides, the CDR3 is TGCGCCAGCAGTGCAAGGTCAACTAGCGGGAGTGGTGAGCAGTTCTTC.

The chain uses TRBV13 and TRBJ1-2, with 9 bases fitting TRBD1. The CDR3 extends over 12 amino acids. Germline V gives CDR1 PRHDT, CDR2 FYEKMQ (reference sequence). The ends lost 5 bases at V and 13 bases at J; junction bases unmatched: 8. CDR3 coding DNA: TGTGCCAGCAGCATGGGGACAGGGTCCTGCACCTTC. It yields the protein CASSMGTGSCTF.

This rearrangement joins TRBV14 to TRBJ1-1; D possibly corresponds to TRBD1 (5 bases). Germline V gene sequence: CDR1 SGHDN, CDR2 FVKESK. The CDR3 loop spans 17 amino acids. V was clipped by 5 bases and J by 9 bases, with 28 bases between them. The CDR3 coding sequence is TGTGCCAGCAGCAAAGGGGAGCTGACGCCCACCCACTTACAAGCTTTCTTT. This translates into CASSKGELTPTHLQAFF.

J is TRBJ2-1 and V is TRBV7-3; the match to TRBD2 covers 11 bases. The CDR3 sequence is 16 residues long. CDR1 is SGHTA, CDR2 FQGTGA, per germline. With V trimmed by 3 bases and J by 4 bases, 5 bases remained unmatched. CDR3 coding DNA: TGTGCCAGCAGCTTCGGTAGCGGGAGGGCTTACAATGAGCAGTTCTTC. Residues: CASSFGSGRAYNEQFF.

This chain joins TRBV7-6 and TRBJ2-3; 8 nucleotides match TRBD2. The germline CDR1 and CDR2 sequences are SGHVS and FNYEAQ. Trimming removed 4 bases from V and 1 base from J; junction bases left unmatched: 10. CDR3 length equals 17 residues. CDR3 sequence: CASSSFGGAGGTDTQYF. The CDR3 DNA follows: TGTGCCAGCAGCTCCTTCGGGGGAGCGGGAGGCACAGATACGCAGTATTTT.

V gene TRBV7-9 combines with J gene TRBJ2-5, with TRBD2 matching 9 bases. CDR3 length equals 16 residues. The J segment lost 7 bases and the V segment lost 5 bases, leaving 14 bases of the junction unmatched. The germline V gene has CDR1 SEHNR and CDR2 FQNEAQ (reference sequence). The CDR3 protein is CASSTGVAGVSGTQYF. Written as DNA, the CDR3 is TGTGCCAGCAGCACCGGGGTAGCGGGGGTATCTGGGACCCAGTACTTC.

This sequence joins TRBV9 and TRBJ2-7; D is possibly TRBD2 (5 bases). The CDR3 has 14 residues. V lost 3 bases and J lost 3, with 13 bases in between. Germline V CDR1 and CDR2: SGDLS, YYNGEE. CDR3 loop: CASSAGSEDYEQYF. CDR3 in DNA: TGTGCCAGCAGCGCGGGGTCAGAGGACTACGAGCAGTACTTC.

The rearrangement joins TRBV10-3 to TRBJ2-1; 9 bases map to TRBD1. V lost 2 bases, J lost 2 bases, and 10 bases stayed unmatched. The germline CDR1 and CDR2 sequences are ENHRY and SYGVKD. This CDR3 is 18 amino acids long. The CDR3 sequence is CAISEPDRWTGAYNEQFF. CDR3 coding DNA: TGTGCCATCAGTGAGCCCGACAGGTGGACAGGGGCCTACAATGAGCAGTTCTTC.

This clone was picked up a small number of times. The chain combines TRBV10-2 with TRBJ2-3; 12 bases are a match to TRBD1. The CDR3 is 16 residues long. Germline loops: CDR1 WSHSY, CDR2 SAAADI. V shed 2 bases and J 5 bases; nucleotides not matched to a gene: 5. This CDR3 reads CASSEPGQGAGDTQYF. CDR3 DNA: TGCGCCAGCAGTGAGCCGGGACAGGGGGCAGGAGATACGCAGTATTTT.

The J gene is TRBJ1-1, the V gene TRBV30; D gene uncertain. The germline V gene encodes CDR1 GTSNPN and CDR2 SVGIG (reference sequence). The CDR3 spans 12 residues. CDR3 coding DNA: TGTAGCGGCACCCTTCGGAACACTGAAGCTTTCTTT. Its protein product is CSGTLRNTEAFF.

This chain uses TRBV24-1 with TRBJ2-1, with 11 bases lining up with TRBD2. V lost 4 bases to trimming and J lost 4 bases; unmatched junction nucleotides: 11. The CDR3 runs to 18 residues. Germline CDR1 and CDR2: KGHDR and SFDVKD. CDR3 sequence reads: CATSEVAGGPGKYNEQFF. As DNA, the CDR3 is TGTGCCACCAGTGAGGTAGCGGGAGGGCCTGGGAAATACAATGAGCAGTTCTTC.

The chain carries TRBV12-5 and TRBJ2-1; TRBD1 matches at 7 bases. J lost 5 bases, V lost 9 bases, and 16 bases had no gene match. Germline-derived CDR1 and CDR2 are LGHNT and FRNRAP. This CDR3 spans 16 amino acids. The CDR3 reads CASSDPWTGGHNEQFF. In DNA form, the CDR3 reads TGTGCTAGCAGCGACCCTTGGACAGGAGGCCACAATGAGCAGTTCTTC.

The chain couples TRBV19 to TRBJ2-5; tentatively, D is TRBD2 (6 bases). Between the trimmed V and J ends, which lost 5 bases and 0 bases, there was a span of 10 bases. The germline V gene encodes CDR1 LNHDA and CDR2 SQIVND (reference sequence). This CDR3 is 14 amino acids long. The CDR3 region has the DNA TGTGCCAGTAGTCTAGGGGACTACCAAGAGACCCAGTACTTC. Translated: CASSLGDYQETQYF.

This chain links TRBV7-8 with TRBJ1-6, with 8 bases lining up with TRBD1. Germline loops: CDR1 SGHVS, CDR2 FQNEAQ. The junction had 2 bases not matched to a gene; V was cut back by 4 bases and J by 9 bases. This CDR3 comprises 13 residues. CDR3 nucleotides: TGTGCCAGCAGCTCGGACAGGGTTTCACCCCTCCACTTT. This encodes CASSSDRVSPLHF.

The CDR3 DNA follows: TGTGCCAGCAGCTTAGCCGGCACTGAAGCTTTCTTT. Amino acid sequence: CASSLAGTEAFF. The chain carries TRBV11-2 and TRBJ1-1; D remains unclear. This CDR3 is 12 amino acids long. Per the germline V gene, CDR1 is SGHAT and CDR2 is FQNNGV. Trimming removed 1 base at V and 4 bases at J, with 4 bases between.

Relative to its sample, this clone is large. Germline and junction disagree at one end, which may indicate a read error. This chain uses TRBV4-1 with TRBJ1-2, with D perhaps matching TRBD1 (6 bases). Germline V gives CDR1 MGHRA, CDR2 YSYEKL. This CDR3 is 15 amino acids long. CDR3 amino acids: CASSSPQTGNFGYTF. The CDR3 nucleotides are TGCGCCAGCAGCTCCCCACAGACAGGAAACTTTGGCTACACCTTC.

V is TRBV7-8 and J is TRBJ2-7, with 7 bases aligning to TRBD2. Trimming at V came to 5 bases and at J to 4 bases, leaving 5 bases not matched to a gene. There are 13 residues in the CDR3. Germline V CDR1 and CDR2: SGHVS, FQNEAQ. The CDR3 loop is CASSLGGGYEQYF. CDR3 DNA: TGTGCCAGCAGCCTGGGGGGGGGTTACGAGCAGTACTTC.

The chain joins TRBV28 to TRBJ2-2; 10 bases are shared with TRBD1. The CDR3 has 17 amino acids. Germline loops: CDR1 MDHEN, CDR2 SYDVKM. V was pared by 6 bases and J by 3 bases, with 10 bases of the junction left unmatched. Here the CDR3 reads CASRGMSDRGYTGELFF. CDR3 nucleotides: TGTGCCAGCAGGGGGATGTCGGACAGGGGGTACACCGGGGAGCTGTTTTTT.